This T cell receptor (beta chain) was sequenced in a study of human T cells and chemical hapten exposure. Germline CDR1 SGHKS, CDR2 YYEKEE (reference sequence). The V end was cut by 1 base, the J end by 5 bases, with 10 bases between. The CDR3 sequence is 13 residues long. The time point: pre-sensitization, week 0. The treatment here: therapeutic diphenylcyclopropenone sensitization with weekly scalp DPC. Via MiXCR, TCRdb re-called the RACE reads, giving one row per CDR3 protein. The sample has fewer than 70,000 distinct CDR3 sequences; approximately 11% are singletons. The sequences come from whole blood, collected in connection with sensitization to the hapten diphenylcyclopropenone (DPC). The V call is TRBV5-5, the J call TRBJ2-7; D may correspond to TRBD1 or TRBD2 (5 bases each). The sequence derives from a woman aged 50 to 65 with alopecia areata. Some clones in this sample may be carry-over from other donors' samples. The CDR3 DNA reads TGTGCCAGCAGCTTGTTGCCGGGACACGAGCAGTACTTC. It yields the protein CASSLLPGHEQYF. Using reference TRBV5-5 and TRBJ2-7 for the parts outside the CDR3, the full variable domain is DAGVTQSPTHLIKTRGQQVTLRCSPISGHKSVSWYQQVLGQGPQFIFQYYEKEERGRGNFPDRFSARQFPNYSSELNVNALLLGDSALYLCASSLLPGHEQYFGPGTRLTVT.